A single sample gave rise to the 15 T cell receptor beta chains below, sequenced in a study of Ad26.COV2.S vaccination and SARS-CoV-2 variants. TCRdb's copy holds only in-frame clones and misses some; the assay was immunoSEQ multiplex PCR. The sample lists under 150,000 clones; around 86% were seen once. This specimen was peripheral blood, taken after recovery from COVID-19. The receptors were sampled from a human donor who had recovered from COVID-19.

The rearrangement uses TRBV7-2 and TRBJ1-4, with D possibly matching TRBD1 (6 bases). CDR1 SGHTA and CDR2 FQGNSA come from the germline V gene. The CDR3 runs 16 residues. The V gene lost 5 bases and the J gene lost 2 bases, with 15 bases spanning the gap. CDR3 region: CASSRDLGGTNEKLFF. The CDR3, as DNA: TGTGCCAGCAGCCGCGATTTAGGGGGGACTAATGAAAAACTGTTTTTT.

The chain links TRBV19 to TRBJ1-5; D call uncertain. The V end was cut by 6 bases, the J end by 3 bases, with 12 bases between. The CDR3 runs 14 residues. CDR1 and CDR2 (germline): LNHDA, SQIVND (reference sequence). The CDR3 is CASRSPIDNQPQHF. In DNA form, the CDR3 reads TGTGCCAGTAGGAGCCCCATTGACAATCAGCCCCAGCATTTT. The full variable domain, its missing parts supplied by reference TRBV19 and TRBJ1-5, is DGGITQSPKYLFRKEGQNVTLSCEQNLNHDAMYWYRQDPGQGLRLIYYSQIVNDFQKGDIAEGYSVSREKKESFPLTVTSAQKNPTAFYLCASRSPIDNQPQHFGDGTRLSIL.

The chain combines TRBV19 with TRBJ2-7; D uncertain. Germline assignment: CDR1 LNHDA and CDR2 SQIVND (reference sequence). V was cut by 1 base and J by 0 bases, with 7 bases left in between. This CDR3 has 14 amino acids. CDR3 protein: CASSIVGGSYEQYF. CDR3 nucleotide sequence: TGTGCCAGTAGTATAGTGGGCGGCTCCTACGAGCAGTACTTC.

This chain uses TRBV2 with TRBJ1-6; a weak D match, TRBD1 (6 bases). Germline V gene sequence: CDR1 SNHLY, CDR2 FYNNEI. Trimming shortened V by 2 bases and J by 3 bases, and 11 bases separated the two germline ends. There are 16 residues in the CDR3. CDR3 sequence (DNA): TGTGCCAGCAGTGAAAGGGGGACTAACTATAATTCACCCCTCCACTTT. This encodes CASSERGTNYNSPLHF.

Points on this clone: One end of the junction does not line up with germline, which may come from a read error. The rearrangement links TRBV28 to TRBJ2-5, with 9 bases identical to TRBD2. From germline, CDR1 is MDHEN and CDR2 SYDVKM. This CDR3 is built from 14 residues. The CDR3: CASRLNSGGWTQYF. The CDR3, as DNA: TGTGCCAGCCGTTTGAATAGCGGGGGTTGGACCCAGTACTTC.

The chain couples TRBV3-1 (or the pseudogene TRBV3-2) to TRBJ2-3, with no clear D. This CDR3 contains 13 residues. V was cut by 1 base and J by 5 bases, with 7 bases left in between. Germline CDR1 reads LGHDT; CDR2 reads YNNKEL (reference sequence). The DNA of the CDR3 is TGTGCCAGCAGCCAAGGACCCCTAGATACGCAGTATTTT. Amino acids: CASSQGPLDTQYF.

The chain employs TRBV5-4 and TRBJ2-1; the match to TRBD1 covers 7 bases. V shed 2 bases, J shed 12 bases, and the junction held 8 bases outside the gene matches. The germline gives CDR1 SGHNT, CDR2 YYREEE (reference sequence). This CDR3 has 13 residues. CDR3 amino acids: CASSLTGDTAQFF. CDR3 nucleotide sequence: TGTGCCAGCAGCTTAACAGGGGATACTGCGCAGTTCTTC.

This chain joins TRBV6-5 and TRBJ2-3; D not resolved. In germline, CDR1 is MNHEY, CDR2 SVGAGI. Trimming cost V 0 bases and J 0 bases, with 10 bases left between them. The length of the CDR3 is 16 residues. CDR3 loop: CASSYSERSSTDTQYF. In nucleotides, the CDR3 is TGTGCCAGCAGTTACTCCGAAAGGTCTAGCACAGATACGCAGTATTTT.

The V call is TRBV7-2, the J call TRBJ1-1; D gene uncertain. The CDR3 contains 12 residues. With 3 bases removed from V and 1 base from J, the gap between germline ends came to 3 bases. CDR1 and CDR2 from the germline V gene are SGHTA and FQGNSA. CDR3 residues: CASSFKNTEAFF. For the CDR3, the DNA is TGTGCCAGCAGCTTTAAGAACACTGAAGCTTTCTTT. The variable domain in full, completed from reference TRBV7-2 and TRBJ1-1, reads GAGVSQSPSNKVTEKGKDVELRCDPISGHTALYWYRQSLGQGLEFLIYFQGNSAPDKSGLPSDRFSAERTGGSVSTLTIQRTQQEDSAVYLCASSFKNTEAFFGQGTRLTVV.

The CDR3 DNA sequence: TGTGCCAGCTGGGGTTTACAGGATAGCACAGATACGCAGTATTTT. Translated, it gives CASWGLQDSTDTQYF. J is TRBJ2-3 and V is TRBV6-5; possibly TRBD1 for D (5 bases). The CDR3 length is 15 residues. Germline CDR1 MNHEY, CDR2 SVGAGI. The V and J ends lost 8 bases and 0 bases respectively, with 15 bases between them.

V and J are TRBV5-1 and TRBJ1-1; the D is unclear. This CDR3 is built from 14 residues. Between the trimmed V and J ends, which lost 3 bases and 2 bases, there was a span of 11 bases. The germline gives CDR1 SGHRS, CDR2 YFSETQ. The CDR3, as DNA: TGCGCCAGCAGCTCGTACGGGGAAAACACTGAAGCTTTCTTT. Translated, it gives CASSSYGENTEAFF.

The CDR3 is CASSPSGTGPEAFF. The CDR3 bases are TGTGCCAGCAGTCCATCCGGGACAGGGCCTGAAGCTTTCTTT. The chain recombines TRBV28 with TRBJ1-1, with 9 bases that match TRBD1. This CDR3 region has 14 residues. Germline-derived CDR1 and CDR2 are MDHEN and SYDVKM. V lost 5 bases, J lost 6 bases, and 7 bases stayed unmatched.

This chain connects TRBV11-2 to TRBJ2-5; D is unresolved. The CDR3 covers 13 residues. V lost 1 base to trimming and J lost 5 bases, with 8 bases between them. Germline V CDR1 and CDR2: SGHAT, FQNNGV. In nucleotides, the CDR3 is TGTGCCAGCAGCTTAGTGGGGTGGGAGACCCAGTACTTC. Its translation: CASSLVGWETQYF.

In nucleotides, the CDR3 is TGTGCCAGCAGCTTAGTAGGCCCCTGGAGCACAGATACGCAGTATTTT. Translation gives CASSLVGPWSTDTQYF. V usage is TRBV11-2 and J usage is TRBJ2-3; D not resolved. Trimming removed 1 base at V and 0 bases at J, with 11 bases between. Germline V gives CDR1 SGHAT, CDR2 FQNNGV. The CDR3 covers 16 residues.

This chain links TRBV6-5 with TRBJ2-3; D gene uncertain. The germline V and J ends were trimmed by 7 bases and 6 bases, with 11 bases remaining between them. The CDR3 loop spans 12 amino acids. From germline, CDR1 is MNHEY and CDR2 SVGAGI. The CDR3 sequence: CASTGVVDTQYF. The DNA for the CDR3 is TGTGCCAGCACTGGGGTCGTGGATACGCAGTATTTT.